Below are 27 T cell receptor beta chains sequenced from a single sample in a study of T-cell memory formation after mild COVID-19 (dated by TCRdb to the early 2020s). The library was obtained by 5' RACE. Sequenced using an Illumina NovaSeq 6000. Clones were called with MiXCR by TCRdb after fastp trimmed the public reads at Q25, and only in-frame beta chains were retained. Records with the same CDR3 protein are collapsed into one entry carrying the most frequent genes and DNA. The sample table holds 280,000 or so distinct CDR3 sequences, of which 8% to 10% were seen once. The ten largest clones add up to about 20% of the sample. Material for sequencing was PBMCs or a T cell subset sorted from them (not recorded which). All receptors derive from a man between 18 and 35 years old who had mild COVID-19 (a few samples of this study predate the infection). The sample titles of this study are shuffled in the database, so cell type and time point are left out; the donor was told from shared clones.

The rearrangement joins TRBV6-5 to TRBJ2-7; the match to TRBD1 covers 9 bases. After removal of 4 bases from V and 3 bases from J, the junction contained 4 bases not matched to a gene. Germline-derived CDR1 and CDR2 are MNHEY and SVGAGI. This CDR3 is 14 amino acids long. The CDR3 region has the DNA TGTGCCAGCAGTTTCGGGACAGGGCGCTACGAGCAGTACTTC. It codes for CASSFGTGRYEQYF.

V and J are TRBV7-6 and TRBJ2-2; 9 bases agree with TRBD2. CDR3 length: 16 residues. Germline assignment: CDR1 SGHVS and CDR2 FNYEAQ. J gave up 0 bases and V 5 bases, and 4 bases lay outside the gene matches. The CDR3 DNA follows: TGTGCCAGCAGCCCGCTAGCGGGGCCGAACACCGGGGAGCTGTTTTTT. This translates into CASSPLAGPNTGELFF.

This clonotype was observed a few times. Being one base from a much bigger clone, this may be a read error. The chain couples TRBV29-1 to TRBJ2-3; D unresolved. The CDR3 covers 13 residues. Trimming stripped 2 bases from V and 5 bases from J, with 11 bases between. Germline loops: CDR1 SQVTM, CDR2 ANQGSEA. CDR3 in amino acids: CSVEPDPVDTQYF. CDR3 bases: TGCAGCGTTGAACCCGATCCGGTAGATACGCAGTATTTT.

This clonotype has ten or more counts. The genes are TRBV20-1 and TRBJ2-1; 9 nucleotides align to TRBD1. Germline V CDR1 and CDR2: DFQATT, SNEGSKA (reference sequence). V was pared by 4 bases and J by 3 bases, with 10 bases of the junction left unmatched. The CDR3 has 16 residues. CDR3 region: CSAKDRGVFLYNEQFF. CDR3 sequence (DNA): TGCAGTGCTAAGGACAGGGGAGTTTTCCTCTACAATGAGCAGTTCTTC.

This clonotype was counted ten times or more. V usage is TRBV24-1 and J usage is TRBJ2-1; D gene unclear. CDR3 length: 14 residues. The V gene lost 9 bases and the J gene lost 0 bases, with 11 bases spanning the gap. In germline, CDR1 is KGHDR, CDR2 SFDVKD. Here the CDR3 reads CATAPAGSYNEQFF. CDR3 coding DNA: TGTGCCACCGCCCCCGCCGGCTCCTACAATGAGCAGTTCTTC.

This clonotype was detected ten times or more. The CDR3 DNA is TGCGCCAGCAGCCCGGGGTCCCATGAATGGACTGAAGCTTTCTTT. It yields the protein CASSPGSHEWTEAFF. The chain combines TRBV5-1 with TRBJ1-1; no reliable D call. The ends were cut back, 4 bases at V and 5 bases at J, with 18 bases in the middle. The CDR3 spans 15 residues. Looked up from germline, CDR1 is SGHRS and CDR2 is YFSETQ. The variable domain in full, with the rest retrieved from reference TRBV5-1 and TRBJ1-1, is KAGVTQTPRYLIKTRGQQVTLSCSPISGHRSVSWYQQTPGQGLQFLFEYFSETQRNKGNFPGRFSGRQFSNSRSEMNVSTLELGDSALYLCASSPGSHEWTEAFFGQGTRLTVV.

This clonotype appeared a few times. V and J are TRBV3-1 and TRBJ2-1; 11 nucleotides match TRBD2. CDR3 length: 15 residues. The germline V gene has CDR1 LGHDT and CDR2 YNNKEL (reference sequence). With V trimmed by 4 bases and J by 6 bases, 5 bases remained unmatched. Here the CDR3 DNA reads TGTGCCAGCAGCCCCTCTAGCGGGGGGTTCAATGAGCAGTTCTTC. Encoded protein: CASSPSSGGFNEQFF.

This chain uses TRBV7-8 with TRBJ1-4; 8 bases align to TRBD1. The CDR3 is made up of 14 amino acids. Germline V gives CDR1 SGHVS, CDR2 FQNEAQ. Trimming cost V 5 bases and J 7 bases; bases outside gene matches: 6. The CDR3 loop reads CASSGQGVSEKLFF. DNA of the CDR3: TGTGCCAGCAGCGGACAGGGCGTCAGTGAAAAACTGTTTTTT.

The table lists this clonotype with many counts. A single base separates this from a much larger clone, so it may be a read error. The chain combines TRBV7-9 with TRBJ2-1, with D unclear. CDR3 length: 12 residues. The V and J ends lost 1 base and 5 bases respectively, with 3 bases between them. CDR1 and CDR2 (germline): SEHNR, FQNEAQ (reference sequence). The CDR3 region has the DNA TGTGCCAGCAGCTTAGATGACAATGAGCAGTTCTTC. Translation gives CASSLDDNEQFF.

This clonotype was detected only a few times. The chain combines TRBV7-9 with TRBJ2-1; D perhaps matches TRBD2 (6 bases). Trimming stripped 4 bases from V and 5 bases from J, with 9 bases between. The CDR3 totals 13 residues. Per the germline V gene, CDR1 is SEHNR and CDR2 is FQNEAQ (reference sequence). The CDR3 sequence: CASSWRDHNEQFF. For the CDR3, the DNA is TGTGCCAGCAGCTGGAGGGACCACAATGAGCAGTTCTTC.

In this sample, this clonotype turned up many times. This chain joins TRBV5-1 and TRBJ2-2; maybe TRBD1 (5 bases). The CDR3 runs to 14 residues. Germline V gene lookup returns CDR1 SGHRS and CDR2 YFSETQ. V dropped 4 bases and J dropped 8 bases, with 15 bases sitting between them. The CDR3 region is CASSLPDDRGELFF. In DNA, the CDR3 is TGCGCCAGCAGCCTCCCAGACGACAGAGGGGAGCTGTTTTTT.

This clonotype occurred a few times. This sequence joins TRBV5-6 and TRBJ2-5, with D perhaps matching TRBD1 (5 bases). This CDR3 comprises 14 residues. The germline V gene has CDR1 SGHDT and CDR2 YYEEEE. V was trimmed by 4 bases and J by 4 bases, leaving 14 bases between them. CDR3 loop: CASSVEHRRETQYF. The CDR3, as DNA: TGTGCCAGCAGCGTCGAACACAGGCGAGAGACCCAGTACTTC.

V and J are TRBV6-6 and TRBJ2-3; no reliable D call. The germline V gene encodes CDR1 MNHNY and CDR2 SVGAGI (reference sequence). The CDR3 covers 14 residues. Deletions cut 7 bases from V and 4 bases from J, with 15 bases between. The CDR3, as DNA: TGTGCCAGCAAGAGTATACGATCGGCAGATACGCAGTATTTT. Residues: CASKSIRSADTQYF.

The V and J genes are TRBV6-6 and TRBJ1-4, with TRBD1 identical over 10 bases. Germline values: CDR1 MNHNY, CDR2 SVGAGI (reference sequence). V lost 6 bases to trimming and J lost 10 bases; unmatched junction nucleotides: 11. This CDR3 has 15 residues. As DNA, the CDR3 is TGTGCCAGCAGGAGTGACAGGGGGCTCCGCGGAAAACTGTTTTTT. Translating gives CASRSDRGLRGKLFF.

This clonotype was recorded a few times. This chain uses TRBV4-3 with TRBJ2-1, with D perhaps TRBD1 (5 bases). Germline assignment: CDR1 LGHNA and CDR2 YSLEER. V was shortened by 4 bases and J by 1 base, with 20 bases between the two germline ends. This CDR3 has 18 amino acids. CDR3 DNA sequence: TGCGCCAGCAGCCCCGCGGCGTCCAGGGCTTGGTCCTACAATGAGCAGTTCTTC. As protein: CASSPAASRAWSYNEQFF.

This clonotype was detected ten times or more. This rearrangement joins TRBV4-1 to TRBJ2-5, with D maybe TRBD1 (8 bases). The CDR3 has 18 amino acids. The ends were cut back, 3 bases at V and 5 bases at J, with 25 bases in the middle. CDR1 is MGHRA and CDR2 is YSYEKL in the germline V gene. CDR3 coding DNA: TGCGCCAGCAGCCAGGGGTTACGTCGGACAGGGCGGGAGGAGACCCAGTACTTC. Its translation: CASSQGLRRTGREETQYF.

This clonotype was seen a handful of times. V is TRBV3-1 and J is TRBJ2-1, with D possibly called TRBD1 or TRBD2 (5 bases each). Between the trimmed V and J ends, which lost 4 bases and 6 bases, there was a span of 16 bases. Germline lookup yields CDR1 LGHDT and CDR2 YNNKEL (reference sequence). There are 15 residues in the CDR3. The CDR3: CASSRSGTRANEQFF. For the CDR3, the DNA is TGTGCCAGCAGCCGCTCAGGGACCCGAGCCAATGAGCAGTTCTTC.

V gene TRBV4-1 combines with J gene TRBJ1-1; possibly TRBD1 for D (5 bases). V was trimmed by 0 bases and J by 5 bases, leaving 16 bases between them. This CDR3 is built from 16 residues. Germline CDR1 is MGHRA and CDR2 is YSYEKL. CDR3 sequence: CASSQEARGGGTEAFF. The CDR3 DNA is TGCGCCAGCAGCCAAGAGGCGAGGGGCGGTGGGACTGAAGCTTTCTTT.

This clonotype was seen repeatedly, ten times or more. The chain carries TRBV18 and TRBJ2-2, with D unclear. The germline V and J ends were trimmed by 6 bases and 3 bases, with 17 bases remaining between them. The CDR3 extends over 16 amino acids. The germline V gene has CDR1 KGHSH and CDR2 LQKENI. The CDR3 spells CASSSYNPLDTGELFF. The DNA of the CDR3 is TGTGCCAGCTCGAGTTACAATCCCCTCGACACCGGGGAGCTGTTTTTT. The whole variable domain, remainder taken from reference TRBV18 and TRBJ2-2, is NAGVMQNPRHLVRRRGQEARLRCSPMKGHSHVYWYRQLPEEGLKFMVYLQKENIIDESGMPKERFSAEFPKEGPSILRIQQVVRGDSAAYFCASSSYNPLDTGELFFGEGSRLTVL.

The chain links TRBV21-1 to TRBJ2-2. TRBV21-1 is an annotated pseudogene. The CDR3 sequence is 11 residues long. CDR3 amino acids: CASRSSGELFF. In DNA, the CDR3 is TGTGCCAGCAGGTCGAGCGGGGAGCTGTTTTTT.

Only a few counts were recorded for this clonotype. The V and J genes are TRBV20-1 and TRBJ2-7; 14 bases match TRBD2. This CDR3 is built from 16 residues. Trimming cost V 6 bases and J 6 bases; bases outside gene matches: 13. Germline CDR1 is DFQATT and CDR2 is SNEGSKA (reference sequence). The CDR3 DNA is TGCAGTGCCGGGACTAGCGGGGGTCCGGGGCACGGCGAGCAGTACTTC. Translation: CSAGTSGGPGHGEQYF.

As for this clonotype: Sequence at one end of the junction differs from germline and may be a read error. The chain employs TRBV11-2 and TRBJ2-6, with 7 bases identical to TRBD1. Germline-derived CDR1 and CDR2 are SGHAT and FQNNGV. CDR3 size: 21 residues. CDR3 loop: CASSLGLYRGQVYSGANVLTF. DNA of the CDR3: TGTGCCAGCAGTTTAGGGTTATACAGGGGCCAGGTCTACTCTGGGGCCAACGTCCTGACTTTC.

There are many counts of this clonotype. V usage is TRBV7-2 and J usage is TRBJ1-5; TRBD1 is a possible D gene (5 bases). Germline CDR1 reads SGHTA; CDR2 reads FQGNSA. Trimming took off 4 bases at V and 4 bases at J, with 8 bases between the two ends. The CDR3 loop spans 13 amino acids. CDR3 residues: CASSSRQNQPQHF. The CDR3 DNA is TGTGCCAGCAGCTCCAGACAGAATCAGCCCCAGCATTTT.

In regard to this clonotype: It may be a read error: a sequence one base away is much more abundant. V and J are TRBV12-3 or TRBV12-4 and TRBJ1-1; no definite D call. The length of the CDR3 is 14 residues. V lost 2 bases, J lost 4 bases, and 11 bases lay in between. CDR3: CASSLWRGSTEAFF. The CDR3 nucleotides are TGTGCCAGCAGTTTATGGCGCGGGAGCACTGAAGCTTTCTTT.

Ten or more counts support this clonotype. The chain is built from TRBV5-1 and TRBJ1-5, with 8 bases identical to TRBD1. The V and J ends lost 4 bases and 4 bases, in that order; junction bases with no gene match: 7. CDR1 SGHRS and CDR2 YFSETQ come from the germline V gene. CDR3 length: 15 residues. The DNA of the CDR3 is TGCGCCAGCAGCCCCGGGACAGGAGCTAATCAGCCCCAGCATTTT. It codes for CASSPGTGANQPQHF.

This chain uses TRBV11-2 with TRBJ2-1; D gene uncertain. This CDR3 contains 13 residues. Per germline, CDR1 SGHAT and CDR2 FQNNGV. Trimming took 3 bases from V and 7 from J, leaving 10 bases between them. CDR3 nucleotide sequence: TGTGCCAGCAGCTTGCTTAAGAAAAATGAGCAGTTCTTC. Translated: CASSLLKKNEQFF.

The genes are TRBV20-1 and TRBJ2-7; D gene ambiguous. V was cut by 2 bases and J by 0 bases, with 11 bases left in between. CDR1 and CDR2 from the germline V gene are DFQATT and SNEGSKA (reference sequence). This CDR3 has 14 amino acids. DNA for the CDR3: TGCAGTGCTAGATATGACATCCACTCCTACGAGCAGTACTTC. This encodes CSARYDIHSYEQYF.